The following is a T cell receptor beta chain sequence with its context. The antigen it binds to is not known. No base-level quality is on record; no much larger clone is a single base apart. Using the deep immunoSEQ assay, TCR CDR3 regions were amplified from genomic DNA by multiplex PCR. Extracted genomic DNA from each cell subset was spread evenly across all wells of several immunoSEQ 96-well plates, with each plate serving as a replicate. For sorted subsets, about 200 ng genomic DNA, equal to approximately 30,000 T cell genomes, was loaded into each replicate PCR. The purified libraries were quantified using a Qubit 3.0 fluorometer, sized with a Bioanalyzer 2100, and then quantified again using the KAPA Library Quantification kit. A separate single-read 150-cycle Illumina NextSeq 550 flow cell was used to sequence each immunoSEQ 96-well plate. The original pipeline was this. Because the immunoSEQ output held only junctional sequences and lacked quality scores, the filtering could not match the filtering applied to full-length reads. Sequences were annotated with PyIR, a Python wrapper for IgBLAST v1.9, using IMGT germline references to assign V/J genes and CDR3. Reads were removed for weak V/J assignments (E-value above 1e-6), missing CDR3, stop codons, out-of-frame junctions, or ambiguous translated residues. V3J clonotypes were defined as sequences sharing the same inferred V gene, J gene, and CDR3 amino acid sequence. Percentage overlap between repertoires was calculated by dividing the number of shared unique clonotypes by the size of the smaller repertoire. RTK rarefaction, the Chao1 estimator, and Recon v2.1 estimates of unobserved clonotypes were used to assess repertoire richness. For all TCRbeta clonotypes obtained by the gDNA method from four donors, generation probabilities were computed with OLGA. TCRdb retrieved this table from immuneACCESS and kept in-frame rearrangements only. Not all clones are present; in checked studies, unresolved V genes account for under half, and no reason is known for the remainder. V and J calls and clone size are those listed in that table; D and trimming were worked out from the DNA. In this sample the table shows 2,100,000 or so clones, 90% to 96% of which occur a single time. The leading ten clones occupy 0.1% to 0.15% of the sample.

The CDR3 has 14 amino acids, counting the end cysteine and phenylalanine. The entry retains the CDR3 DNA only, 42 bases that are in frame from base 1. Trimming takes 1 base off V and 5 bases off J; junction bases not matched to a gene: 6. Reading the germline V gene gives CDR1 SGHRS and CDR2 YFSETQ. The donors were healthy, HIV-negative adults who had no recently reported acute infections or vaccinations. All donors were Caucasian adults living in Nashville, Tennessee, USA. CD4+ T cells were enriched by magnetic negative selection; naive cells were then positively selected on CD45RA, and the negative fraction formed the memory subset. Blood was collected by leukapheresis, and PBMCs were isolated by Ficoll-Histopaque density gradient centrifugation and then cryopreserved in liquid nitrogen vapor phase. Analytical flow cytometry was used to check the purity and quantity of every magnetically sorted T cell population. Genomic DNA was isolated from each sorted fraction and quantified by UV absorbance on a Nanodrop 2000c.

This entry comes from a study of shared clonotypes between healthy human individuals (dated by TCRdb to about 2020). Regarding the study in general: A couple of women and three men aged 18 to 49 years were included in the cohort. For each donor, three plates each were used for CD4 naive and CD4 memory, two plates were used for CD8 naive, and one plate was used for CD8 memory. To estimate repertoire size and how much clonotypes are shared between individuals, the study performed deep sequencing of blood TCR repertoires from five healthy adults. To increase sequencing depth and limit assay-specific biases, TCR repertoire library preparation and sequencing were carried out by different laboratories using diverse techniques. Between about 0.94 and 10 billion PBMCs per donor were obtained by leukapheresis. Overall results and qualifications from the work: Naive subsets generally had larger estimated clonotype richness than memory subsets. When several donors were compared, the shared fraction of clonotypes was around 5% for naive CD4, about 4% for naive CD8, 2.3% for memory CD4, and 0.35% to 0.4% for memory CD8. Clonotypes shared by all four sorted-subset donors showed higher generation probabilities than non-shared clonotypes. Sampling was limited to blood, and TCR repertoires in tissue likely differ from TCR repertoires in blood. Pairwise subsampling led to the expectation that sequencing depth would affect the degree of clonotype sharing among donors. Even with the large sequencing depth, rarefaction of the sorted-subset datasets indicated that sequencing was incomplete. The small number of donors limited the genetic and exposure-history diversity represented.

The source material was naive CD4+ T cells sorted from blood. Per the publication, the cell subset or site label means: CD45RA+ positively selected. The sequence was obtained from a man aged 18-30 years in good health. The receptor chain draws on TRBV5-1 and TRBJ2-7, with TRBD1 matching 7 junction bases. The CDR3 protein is CASSLSRQGNEQYF. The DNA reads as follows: TGCGCCAGCAGCTTGTCTAGACAGGGTAACGAGCAGTACTTC. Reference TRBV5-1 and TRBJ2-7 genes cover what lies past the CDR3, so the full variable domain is KAGVTQTPRYLIKTRGQQVTLSCSPISGHRSVSWYQQTPGQGLQFLFEYFSETQRNKGNFPGRFSGRQFSNSRSEMNVSTLELGDSALYLCASSLSRQGNEQYFGPGTRLTVT.